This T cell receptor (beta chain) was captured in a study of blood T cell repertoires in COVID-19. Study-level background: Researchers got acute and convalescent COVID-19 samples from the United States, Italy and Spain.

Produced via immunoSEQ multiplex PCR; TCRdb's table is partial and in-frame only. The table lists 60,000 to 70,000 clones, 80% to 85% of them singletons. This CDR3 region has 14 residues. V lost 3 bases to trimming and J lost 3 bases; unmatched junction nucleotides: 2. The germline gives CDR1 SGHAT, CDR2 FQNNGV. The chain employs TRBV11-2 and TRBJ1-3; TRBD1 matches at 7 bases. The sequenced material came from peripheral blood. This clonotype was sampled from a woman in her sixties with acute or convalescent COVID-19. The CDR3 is CASSLRDSGNTIYF. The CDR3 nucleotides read TGTGCCAGCAGCTTGAGGGACAGTGGAAACACCATATATTTT.